These 25 T cell receptor beta chains were all obtained from the same sample, sequenced in a study of blood T cells in healthy people across ages. Sample-barcoded 5' priming and a J-beta primer mix drove a second PCR of about 6 to 11 cycles. TCRdb independently ran MiXCR on the 5' RACE reads; one entry per CDR3 protein. This table holds about 650,000 distinct CDR3 sequences, around 32% found once. Sequencing was done on a sample of blood. The receptors were sampled from a woman over 75 in good health.

This clonotype was found many times. The chain joins TRBV5-8 to TRBJ2-3; TRBD2 matches 7 bases. The junction had 3 bases not matched to a gene; V was cut back by 6 bases and J by 2 bases. Germline V CDR1 and CDR2: SGHTS, YDEGEE. The CDR3 consists of 13 residues. The CDR3 region is CASNKRDTDTQYF. The CDR3 DNA reads as TGTGCCAGCAACAAGCGGGACACAGATACGCAGTATTTT.

The chain recombines TRBV7-6 with TRBJ1-2; 7 bases line up with TRBD1. The CDR3 totals 14 residues. CDR1 SGHVS and CDR2 FNYEAQ come from the germline V gene. The ends lost 5 bases at V and 5 bases at J; junction bases unmatched: 8. The CDR3 coding sequence is TGTGCCAGCAGCCAAGGACAGGATATATATGGCTACACCTTC. Translating it yields CASSQGQDIYGYTF.

The chain joins TRBV20-1 to TRBJ1-5, with D uncertain. The V end was cut by 6 bases, the J end by 7 bases, with 16 bases between. The germline CDR1 and CDR2 sequences are DFQATT and SNEGSKA (reference sequence). The CDR3 length is 13 residues. DNA of the CDR3: TGCAGTGCCCCCGAGGCCTCAGGCCAGCCCCAGCATTTT. Its translation: CSAPEASGQPQHF.

The chain has TRBV5-5 and TRBJ2-5; D gene uncertain. The V end lost 5 bases, the J end lost 5 bases, and 13 bases lay between the germline ends. CDR3 size: 13 residues. Per the germline V gene, CDR1 is SGHKS and CDR2 is YYEKEE (reference sequence). The CDR3 DNA is TGTGCCAGCAGTAGCTGGTTGGGGGAGACCCAGTACTTC. This codes for CASSSWLGETQYF.

This clonotype has ten or more counts. J is TRBJ1-4 and V is TRBV6-6; tentative D call: TRBD1 (5 bases). V lost 2 bases and J 2 bases, leaving 9 bases between the germline ends. CDR1 and CDR2 from the germline V gene are MNHNY and SVGAGI (reference sequence). This CDR3 is built from 15 residues. Here the CDR3 reads CASSYGWGTNEKLFF. CDR3 in DNA: TGTGCCAGCAGTTACGGCTGGGGGACTAATGAAAAACTGTTTTTT.

In its sample, this clonotype was seen many times. The chain couples TRBV10-3 to TRBJ1-2, with D perhaps TRBD1 (6 bases). The germline V gene encodes CDR1 ENHRY and CDR2 SYGVKD. The germline V and J ends were trimmed by 2 bases and 4 bases, with 17 bases remaining between them. The CDR3 is made up of 16 amino acids. Written as DNA, the CDR3 is TGTGCCATCAGTGAGGCCAGGGGCGGACAGACCTATGGCTACACCTTC. Protein: CAISEARGGQTYGYTF.

This clonotype came up many times. One base away lies a much larger clone, so this may be a sequencing read error. V gene TRBV4-2 combines with J gene TRBJ2-5; D perhaps matches TRBD1 (6 bases). CDR3 length: 12 amino acids. The V end lost 0 bases, the J end lost 11 bases, and 10 bases lay between the germline ends. Germline CDR1 and CDR2: LGHNA and YNFKEQ. The CDR3 region is CASSQDMRGQYF. As DNA, the CDR3 is TGTGCCAGCAGCCAAGATATGAGGGGGCAGTACTTC.

This clonotype was counted between two and nine times. J is TRBJ1-1 and V is TRBV5-5, with a possible D match to TRBD1 (6 bases). The CDR3 extends over 15 amino acids. The germline V gene has CDR1 SGHKS and CDR2 YYEKEE (reference sequence). V dropped 0 bases and J dropped 1 base, with 10 bases sitting between them. CDR3 in DNA: TGTGCCAGCAGCTTGGGCGGGACATCGAACACTGAAGCTTTCTTT. Translating gives CASSLGGTSNTEAFF.

This rearrangement joins TRBV18 to TRBJ1-5; 9 positions match TRBD1. This CDR3 contains 16 residues. CDR1 is KGHSH, CDR2 LQKENI, per germline. Germline trimming cut 0 bases from V and 1 base from J; bases unmatched to any gene: 1. The CDR3 loop is CASSPPGTGSNQPQHF. In nucleotides, the CDR3 is TGTGCCAGCTCACCACCGGGGACAGGGAGCAATCAGCCCCAGCATTTT.

This clonotype was detected ten times or more. The chain recombines TRBV20-1 with TRBJ1-5; 9 nucleotides align to TRBD1. The V gene's germline CDR1 is DFQATT and CDR2 SNEGSKA (reference sequence). Trimming took 3 bases from V and 4 from J; bases not matched to a gene: 10. CDR3 length: 16 amino acids. In DNA, the CDR3 is TGCAGTGCTAGGAGAACGGGACAGGGCGTTAATCAGCCCCAGCATTTT. Amino acids: CSARRTGQGVNQPQHF.

With respect to this clonotype: A read error may be the cause here, since a much bigger clone is one base away. J is TRBJ2-7 and V is TRBV7-9; D could derive from TRBD1 or TRBD2 (6 bases each). Germline CDR1 reads SEHNR; CDR2 reads FQNEAQ (reference sequence). This CDR3 is built from 16 residues. V was clipped by 5 bases and J by 2 bases, with 19 bases between them. The CDR3, as DNA: TGTGCCAGCAGCATTTCTCCCCCGGGGGCTACCTACGAGCAGTACTTC. Protein: CASSISPPGATYEQYF.

This sequence joins TRBV21-1 and TRBJ2-2. TRBV21-1 is annotated as a pseudogene. The CDR3 is 15 amino acids. The CDR3 coding sequence is TGTGCCAGCAGCAAAGCGCAGGGGAACACCGGGGAGCTGTTTTTT. Its protein product is CASSKAQGNTGELFF.

The chain combines TRBV20-1 with TRBJ2-3, with 12 positions matching TRBD2. Per the germline V gene, CDR1 is DFQATT and CDR2 is SNEGSKA (reference sequence). CDR3 length: 15 residues. Trimming cost V 5 bases and J 1 base; bases outside gene matches: 4. The CDR3 here is CSAPRLAGGTDTQYF. For the CDR3, the DNA is TGCAGTGCTCCTAGACTAGCGGGAGGCACAGATACGCAGTATTTT.

This clonotype came up many times. The chain employs TRBV20-1 and TRBJ2-1; TRBD2 matches 14 bases. Germline V gene sequence: CDR1 DFQATT, CDR2 SNEGSKA (reference sequence). The length of the CDR3 is 14 residues. The V and J ends lost 4 bases and 10 bases, in that order; junction bases with no gene match: 6. The CDR3 reads CSATRLAGGNEQFF. In DNA, the CDR3 is TGCAGTGCTACCAGACTAGCGGGGGGGAACGAGCAGTTCTTC.

About this clonotype itself: Since a much larger clone is just one base distant, this may be a read error. The chain is built from TRBV7-2 and TRBJ2-6; D may correspond to TRBD1 or TRBD2 (5 bases each). There are 17 residues in the CDR3. V was trimmed by 5 bases and J by 3 bases, leaving 17 bases between them. The germline V gene has CDR1 SGHTA and CDR2 FQGNSA. The CDR3 sequence: CASSPTGRADGANVLTF. The CDR3 coding sequence is TGTGCCAGCAGCCCTACGGGGCGTGCCGATGGGGCCAACGTCCTGACTTTC.

The CDR3 DNA follows: TGCAGTGCAGGCTCCCTAAAGGGAGCTAACTATGGCTACACCTTC. Translated, it gives CSAGSLKGANYGYTF. The J gene is TRBJ1-2, the V gene TRBV20-1; D call uncertain. V was shortened by 6 bases and J by 0 bases, with 17 bases between the two germline ends. The CDR3 consists of 15 residues. Germline CDR1 DFQATT, CDR2 SNEGSKA (reference sequence).

In its sample, this clonotype was seen a few times. This chain joins TRBV18 and TRBJ2-2; no reliable D call. Germline assignment: CDR1 KGHSH and CDR2 LQKENI. The CDR3 is made up of 13 amino acids. Deletions cut 8 bases from V and 4 bases from J, with 11 bases between. The CDR3 protein is CASTGIGTGELFF. The CDR3 bases are TGTGCCAGCACGGGCATCGGCACCGGGGAGCTGTTTTTT.

This clonotype was found many times. The gene calls are TRBV5-5 and TRBJ2-4, with 9 bases identical to TRBD1. Germline V gene data show CDR1 as SGHKS and CDR2 as YYEKEE (reference sequence). This CDR3 contains 20 residues. Trimming at V came to 2 bases and at J to 0 bases, leaving 15 bases not matched to a gene. The CDR3 sequence: CASSFLGGTGSGVAKNIQYF. The CDR3 DNA reads as TGTGCCAGCAGCTTCCTCGGTGGGACAGGGAGCGGGGTAGCCAAAAACATTCAGTACTTC.

V is TRBV20-1 and J is TRBJ2-7, with 8 nucleotides matching TRBD1. CDR3 size: 14 residues. Germline loops: CDR1 DFQATT, CDR2 SNEGSKA (reference sequence). The trim removed 2 bases at V and 0 bases at J, leaving 3 bases unmatched. CDR3 in amino acids: CSARITGGSYEQYF. In DNA form, the CDR3 reads TGCAGTGCTAGAATTACAGGGGGCTCCTACGAGCAGTACTTC.

This clonotype was detected many times. The chain is built from TRBV9 and TRBJ2-1; the match to TRBD1 covers 7 bases. Germline-derived CDR1 and CDR2 are SGDLS and YYNGEE. J lost 9 bases, V lost 3 bases, and 18 bases had no gene match. CDR3 size: 17 residues. The CDR3 sequence is CASSADSLTGLMGEQFF. The CDR3 nucleotides read TGTGCCAGCAGCGCCGATTCCCTGACAGGGTTAATGGGTGAGCAGTTCTTC.

This clonotype was seen repeatedly, ten times or more. The rearrangement joins TRBV9 to TRBJ2-7; D might be TRBD1 (6 bases). Trimming took 0 bases from V and 3 from J, leaving 13 bases between them. The CDR3 loop spans 15 amino acids. Germline CDR1 and CDR2: SGDLS and YYNGEE. CDR3 sequence reads: CASSVGPGTNYEQYF. The CDR3 DNA follows: TGTGCCAGCAGCGTAGGCCCCGGGACAAACTACGAGCAGTACTTC.

This clonotype appeared many times. V usage is TRBV14 and J usage is TRBJ2-5; 7 positions agree with TRBD1. Germline trimming cut 3 bases from V and 2 bases from J; bases unmatched to any gene: 6. The CDR3 covers 15 residues. Per germline, CDR1 SGHDN and CDR2 FVKESK. The CDR3: CASSQAGTVQETQYF. CDR3 nucleotides: TGTGCCAGCAGCCAGGCCGGGACAGTACAAGAGACCCAGTACTTC.

This clonotype was observed a handful of times. With a much larger clone just one base away, this may be a read error. The chain uses TRBV7-2 and TRBJ2-7, with D possibly TRBD2 on 7 matching bases. CDR1 and CDR2 from the germline V gene are SGHTA and FQGNSA. Trimming removed 2 bases from V and 7 bases from J, with 18 bases in between. The CDR3 length is 15 residues. The CDR3 nucleotides are TGTGCCAGCAGCTTAAGGGGGGGCCGATTCGATGAGCAGTACTTC. It specifies CASSLRGGRFDEQYF.

In DNA form, the CDR3 reads TGTGCCAGTATAAGCCGGGTGAACACTGAAGCTTTCTTT. Translated, it gives CASISRVNTEAFF. This chain joins TRBV25-1 and TRBJ1-1; D uncertain. The CDR3 is 13 residues long. Germline V gives CDR1 MGHDK, CDR2 SYGVNS. V lost 9 bases and J lost 0, with 11 bases in between.

In this sample, this clonotype turned up many times. V usage is TRBV20-1 and J usage is TRBJ2-5; D unclear. CDR1 DFQATT and CDR2 SNEGSKA come from the germline V gene (reference sequence). CDR3 length: 12 amino acids. V lost 6 bases, J lost 2 bases, and 10 bases lay in between. The CDR3 sequence: CSAAPQQETQYF. Here the CDR3 DNA reads TGCAGTGCCGCCCCCCAACAAGAGACCCAGTACTTC.